One sample yielded the 30 T cell receptor beta chains listed below, sequenced in a study of PD-L1 blockade in urothelial cancer. The table came from immunoSEQ multiplex PCR; TCRdb's copy has only in-frame clones and leaves some out. Of 100,000 to 150,000 clones in the sample, about 82% were seen once. Time point defined: peripheral blood 6 weeks after treatment start. The material sequenced was PBMCs, taken around atezolizumab (anti-PD-L1) treatment. The receptors come from a man in his forties or fifties with urothelial cancer.

The chain is built from TRBV28 and TRBJ1-4; TRBD1 matches 7 bases. J lost 3 bases, V lost 6 bases, and 7 bases had no gene match. The length of the CDR3 is 15 residues. The germline CDR1 and CDR2 sequences are MDHEN and SYDVKM. The CDR3 nucleotides are TGTGCCAGCAGGGCGACAGGGACGGCTAATGAAAAACTGTTTTTT. Translated, it gives CASRATGTANEKLFF.

The rearrangement joins TRBV11-2 to TRBJ2-1; the match to TRBD2 covers 9 bases. V dropped 5 bases and J dropped 9; count of bases not matched to a gene: 14. The CDR3 loop spans 16 amino acids. The germline gives CDR1 SGHAT, CDR2 FQNNGV. The CDR3 DNA is TGTGCCAGCAGCGCCTCTGGGCGGGAGGGCCAAGGTGAGCAGTTCTTC. The encoded protein is CASSASGREGQGEQFF.

This clone was recorded only once. This chain uses TRBV6-1 with TRBJ2-7; D gene uncertain. The germline V gene has CDR1 MNHNS and CDR2 SASEGT. CDR3 length: 17 amino acids. The V and J ends lost 0 bases and 0 bases respectively, with 15 bases between them. The CDR3 DNA follows: TGTGCCAGCAGTGAAGCGGCAGGTTTTGCTACCTCCTACGAGCAGTACTTC. Its translation is CASSEAAGFATSYEQYF.

The chain links TRBV5-1 to TRBJ2-5; 7 positions agree with TRBD1. The CDR3 extends over 15 amino acids. Germline loops: CDR1 SGHRS, CDR2 YFSETQ. Unmatched junction bases numbered 5, after V lost 1 base and J lost 2 bases. In nucleotides, the CDR3 is TGCGCCAGCAGCTTGTTTGGGGACAGTCAAGAGACCCAGTACTTC. Translation: CASSLFGDSQETQYF. The entire variable domain, with the rest obtained from reference TRBV5-1 and TRBJ2-5, is as follows: KAGVTQTPRYLIKTRGQQVTLSCSPISGHRSVSWYQQTPGQGLQFLFEYFSETQRNKGNFPGRFSGRQFSNSRSEMNVSTLELGDSALYLCASSLFGDSQETQYFGPGTRLLVL.

V and J are TRBV6-5 and TRBJ2-2; 10 bases align to TRBD2. With 6 bases clipped from V and 7 bases from J, the junction kept 8 bases outside the gene matches. CDR1 is MNHEY, CDR2 SVGAGI, per germline. The CDR3 is 15 residues long. CDR3 in amino acids: CASSRAGGPGGELFF. The DNA of the CDR3 is TGTGCCAGCAGCCGAGCGGGAGGGCCTGGCGGGGAGCTGTTTTTT.

This CDR3 is CASSPGPPADEQFF. CDR3 in DNA: TGCGCCAGCAGCCCCGGCCCGCCAGCGGATGAGCAGTTCTTC. The genes are TRBV5-1 and TRBJ2-1, with D tentatively TRBD2 (5 bases). CDR1 and CDR2 from the germline V gene are SGHRS and YFSETQ. The V end lost 4 bases, the J end lost 8 bases, and 16 bases lay between the germline ends. This CDR3 region has 14 residues.

The genes are TRBV7-3 and TRBJ2-1; the match to TRBD2 covers 14 bases. The CDR3 is made up of 15 amino acids. Looked up from germline, CDR1 is SGHTA and CDR2 is FQGTGA. Trimming at V came to 5 bases and at J to 6 bases, leaving 3 bases not matched to a gene. CDR3 in amino acids: CASSPGTSGSNEQFF. The CDR3 DNA is TGTGCCAGCAGCCCAGGGACTAGCGGGAGCAATGAGCAGTTCTTC.

The chain has TRBV6-5 and TRBJ2-1; weak D call: TRBD1 (6 bases). The germline gives CDR1 MNHEY, CDR2 SVGAGI. Between the trimmed V and J ends, which lost 6 bases and 7 bases, there was a span of 16 bases. This CDR3 spans 14 amino acids. As DNA, the CDR3 is TGTGCCAGCAGGCCCCGGGGTAGGGGGAATGAGCAGTTCTTC. This encodes CASRPRGRGNEQFF.

The chain employs TRBV5-1 and TRBJ2-7; a weak D match, TRBD2 (6 bases). This CDR3 is built from 16 residues. The germline V gene encodes CDR1 SGHRS and CDR2 YFSETQ. Trimming removed 0 bases at V and 1 base at J, with 14 bases between. The CDR3 region is CASSLGLAQGSYEQYF. The CDR3 bases are TGCGCCAGCAGCTTGGGTCTAGCGCAAGGTTCCTACGAGCAGTACTTC.

This clone was recorded only once. The V and J genes are TRBV19 and TRBJ1-1; a possible D gene is TRBD1 (6 bases). This CDR3 contains 17 residues. The germline gives CDR1 LNHDA, CDR2 SQIVND (reference sequence). Trimming removed 4 bases from V and 0 bases from J, with 18 bases in between. DNA for the CDR3: TGTGCCAGTAGTAAACGGACAGCAAGTTTAGTGAACACTGAAGCTTTCTTT. Protein sequence: CASSKRTASLVNTEAFF.

The chain employs TRBV5-1 and TRBJ2-7; weak D call: TRBD2 (7 bases). V was clipped by 0 bases and J by 5 bases, with 9 bases between them. Looked up from germline, CDR1 is SGHRS and CDR2 is YFSETQ. This CDR3 contains 13 residues. The CDR3: CASSLGGGDEQYF. The CDR3 DNA follows: TGCGCCAGCAGCTTGGGAGGGGGGGACGAGCAGTACTTC.

The chain joins TRBV5-1 to TRBJ2-5; 7 bases align to TRBD2. This CDR3 is 15 amino acids long. V shed 5 bases and J 5 bases; nucleotides not matched to a gene: 12. CDR1 is SGHRS and CDR2 is YFSETQ in the germline V gene. CDR3 coding DNA: TGCGCCAGCAGGACAGCACTAGCGTCGCGCGAGACCCAGTACTTC. It encodes CASRTALASRETQYF.

J is TRBJ2-7 and V is TRBV2; 11 bases are a match to TRBD2. This CDR3 contains 15 residues. Per germline, CDR1 SNHLY and CDR2 FYNNEI. The ends lost 2 bases at V and 2 bases at J; junction bases unmatched: 2. This CDR3 is CASSELTSGAYEQYF. The CDR3 bases are TGTGCCAGCAGTGAACTGACTAGCGGGGCCTACGAGCAGTACTTC.

The chain recombines TRBV7-2 with TRBJ2-1; 7 nucleotides agree with TRBD2. The CDR3 spans 14 residues. Germline CDR1 and CDR2: SGHTA and FQGNSA. Germline trimming cut 4 bases from V and 8 bases from J; bases unmatched to any gene: 8. The DNA of the CDR3 is TGTGCCAGCAGCTCCTGGGGAGGGGCCCATGAGCAGTTCTTC. Translation gives CASSSWGGAHEQFF.

This clone has a handful of counts. The V and J genes are TRBV5-1 and TRBJ1-2; D uncertain. Germline CDR1 SGHRS, CDR2 YFSETQ. The CDR3 spans 14 residues. The germline V and J ends were trimmed by 4 bases and 7 bases, with 17 bases remaining between them. CDR3 region: CASSDPGSVGGYTF. The CDR3 nucleotides are TGCGCCAGCAGCGACCCGGGTTCCGTGGGTGGCTACACCTTC. Combining the CDR3 with reference TRBV5-1 and TRBJ1-2 gives the whole variable domain KAGVTQTPRYLIKTRGQQVTLSCSPISGHRSVSWYQQTPGQGLQFLFEYFSETQRNKGNFPGRFSGRQFSNSRSEMNVSTLELGDSALYLCASSDPGSVGGYTFGSGTRLTVV.

The V call is TRBV28, the J call TRBJ2-2; 9 bases line up with TRBD2. The germline V gene has CDR1 MDHEN and CDR2 SYDVKM. The CDR3 has 16 amino acids. The trim removed 6 bases at V and 5 bases at J, leaving 10 bases unmatched. The CDR3: CASRTEWRGGTGELFF. CDR3 in DNA: TGTGCCAGCAGGACGGAGTGGCGGGGGGGGACCGGGGAGCTGTTTTTT.

The V gene is TRBV5-1, the J gene TRBJ2-3, with 8 bases fitting TRBD2. This CDR3 has 15 residues. Germline V gene data show CDR1 as SGHRS and CDR2 as YFSETQ. The V and J ends lost 2 bases and 3 bases, in that order; junction bases with no gene match: 5. The CDR3 spells CASSLAGVLTDTQYF. In nucleotides, the CDR3 is TGCGCCAGCAGCTTAGCGGGAGTTTTAACAGATACGCAGTATTTT.

The chain has TRBV2 and TRBJ2-3; 10 bases match TRBD2. Trimming at V came to 9 bases and at J to 2 bases, leaving 2 bases not matched to a gene. The CDR3 covers 13 residues. The germline gives CDR1 SNHLY, CDR2 FYNNEI. The CDR3 loop is CARAGGITDTQYF. The DNA for the CDR3 is TGTGCCAGAGCGGGAGGGATCACAGATACGCAGTATTTT.

This chain links TRBV5-1 with TRBJ1-5; TRBD1 is a possible D gene (5 bases). The CDR3 totals 13 residues. V lost 5 bases and J 4 bases, leaving 10 bases between the germline ends. Germline-derived CDR1 and CDR2 are SGHRS and YFSETQ. The CDR3 DNA follows: TGCGCCAGCAGTATAGACAGAAATCAGCCCCAGCATTTT. Its protein product is CASSIDRNQPQHF.

This chain uses TRBV30 with TRBJ1-2; D gene uncertain. Trimming took 3 bases from V and 4 from J, leaving 12 bases between them. Germline V lookup: CDR1 GTSNPN, CDR2 SVGIG (reference sequence). CDR3 length: 13 residues. The CDR3 region has the DNA TGTGCCTGGAGGAGTCCGCGGAGCTATGGCTACACCTTC. It translates to CAWRSPRSYGYTF.

The chain couples TRBV4-1 to TRBJ2-2; possible D gene TRBD2, 6 bases. This CDR3 has 16 amino acids. V dropped 2 bases and J dropped 6 bases, with 16 bases sitting between them. CDR1 MGHRA and CDR2 YSYEKL come from the germline V gene. The CDR3 bases are TGCGCCAGCAGCCAACCAGGGACTTCCTTAGCCGGGGAGCTGTTTTTT. Its translation is CASSQPGTSLAGELFF.

V and J are TRBV18 and TRBJ2-7; 7 positions match TRBD2. CDR3 length: 12 amino acids. The germline V gene encodes CDR1 KGHSH and CDR2 LQKENI. V trimming: 3 bases; J trimming: 5 bases; junction bases outside the gene matches: 1. CDR3 sequence: CASSPRGDEQYF. The CDR3 DNA reads TGTGCCAGCTCACCCCGGGGGGACGAGCAGTACTTC. The whole variable domain, filled in from reference TRBV18 and TRBJ2-7, reads NAGVMQNPRHLVRRRGQEARLRCSPMKGHSHVYWYRQLPEEGLKFMVYLQKENIIDESGMPKERFSAEFPKEGPSILRIQQVVRGDSAAYFCASSPRGDEQYFGPGTRLTVT.

V usage is TRBV10-1 and J usage is TRBJ2-1; 9 positions agree with TRBD2. Germline values: CDR1 WNHNN, CDR2 SYGVQD (reference sequence). V shed 4 bases and J 5 bases; nucleotides not matched to a gene: 12. This CDR3 comprises 17 residues. The CDR3 spells CASSVSIPASGDNEQFF. In DNA form, the CDR3 reads TGCGCCAGCAGTGTTTCCATCCCCGCTAGCGGGGACAATGAGCAGTTCTTC.

CDR3 sequence reads: CASSIRLGGTGNTIYF. The CDR3 DNA follows: TGTGCCAGCAGCATCCGCCTTGGAGGGACTGGAAACACCATATATTTT. The rearrangement links TRBV7-2 to TRBJ1-3; unclear D gene. This CDR3 is built from 16 residues. Germline CDR1 is SGHTA and CDR2 is FQGNSA. V shed 5 bases and J shed 2 bases, with 16 bases lying between them.

This chain uses TRBV28 with TRBJ1-6; D might be TRBD1 (6 bases). Germline values: CDR1 MDHEN, CDR2 SYDVKM. CDR3 length: 15 residues. V was pared by 2 bases and J by 6 bases, with 11 bases between. The CDR3 here is CASSLMRQANSPLHF. Written as DNA, the CDR3 is TGTGCCAGCAGTTTAATGCGACAGGCTAATTCACCCCTCCACTTT.

This chain links TRBV5-1 with TRBJ2-3; TRBD2 matches at 8 bases. Germline lookup yields CDR1 SGHRS and CDR2 YFSETQ. There are 15 residues in the CDR3. V was clipped by 1 base and J by 2 bases; unmatched bases: 3. The DNA for the CDR3 is TGCGCCAGCAGCTTGTTCGGGAGGGCCACAGATACGCAGTATTTT. Translation: CASSLFGRATDTQYF.

V usage is TRBV6-5 and J usage is TRBJ1-2; 9 nucleotides match TRBD1. V gave up 0 bases and J gave up 6 bases; unmatched junction bases: 5. In germline, CDR1 is MNHEY, CDR2 SVGAGI. The CDR3 runs to 15 residues. The CDR3 coding sequence is TGTGCCAGCAGTTACTCACCGGGACAGGGCAATGGCTACACCTTC. Translating it yields CASSYSPGQGNGYTF.

The genes are TRBV6-6 and TRBJ1-1; D is unresolved. Trimming took 7 bases from V and 1 from J, leaving 16 bases between them. Germline CDR1 MNHNY, CDR2 SVGAGI (reference sequence). CDR3 size: 15 residues. In DNA, the CDR3 is TGTGCCAGCACTCCACCCTATGAGGCGAACACTGAAGCTTTCTTT. Its protein product is CASTPPYEANTEAFF.

The V and J genes are TRBV6-5 and TRBJ1-5, with D possibly matching TRBD1 (5 bases). CDR1 and CDR2 (germline): MNHEY, SVGAGI. The V gene lost 6 bases and the J gene lost 0 bases, with 12 bases spanning the gap. The CDR3 loop spans 15 amino acids. This CDR3 is CASRRKTDSNQPQHF. CDR3 DNA: TGTGCCAGCAGGAGAAAGACAGATAGCAATCAGCCCCAGCATTTT.

The chain carries TRBV2 and TRBJ1-2; perhaps TRBD1 as D (5 bases). The CDR3 sequence is 13 residues long. V was trimmed by 3 bases and J by 2 bases, leaving 7 bases between them. Germline V gene lookup returns CDR1 SNHLY and CDR2 FYNNEI. The CDR3: CASSEEGNYGYTF. In nucleotides, the CDR3 is TGTGCCAGCAGTGAGGAGGGGAACTATGGCTACACCTTC.